Listed below are T cell receptor beta chains from one sample, sequenced in a study of blood T cell repertoires in COVID-19. Sequenced by immunoSEQ multiplex PCR; TCRdb stores in-frame clones only, minus some. The table includes 150,000 to 200,000 clones, roughly 91% detected once. Input material: peripheral blood. The origin of the receptors is a woman aged 45-59 years with acute or convalescent COVID-19. Each CDR3 is given with its conserved first and last residue. A D gene is named only where the DNA matches it firmly. Where a row states a size, it is once, few, many or the class of an expanded clone; other rows omit it.

cdr3_aa | cdr3_nt | v_call | clone_size | j_call | d_call
CAISDQGLGTDTQYF | TGTGCCATCTCTGATCAGGGGCTGGGCACAGATACGCAGTATTTT | TRBV10-3 | NA | TRBJ2-3 | NA
CATSDRGQGALSGANVLTF | TGTGCCACCAGTGACCGGGGACAGGGGGCCCTCTCTGGGGCCAACGTCCTGACTTTC | TRBV24-1 | NA | TRBJ2-6 | TRBD1
CASSLSAGQGAGEAFF | TGTGCCAGCAGCCTTAGCGCGGGACAGGGGGCAGGTGAAGCTTTCTTT | TRBV4-2 | NA | TRBJ1-1 | TRBD1
CASQEGNTEAFF | TGTGCCAGTCAAGAGGGAAACACTGAAGCTTTCTTT | TRBV19 | NA | TRBJ1-1 | NA
CATSRGGTYEAFF | TGTGCCACCAGCAGAGGAGGAACCTATGAAGCTTTCTTT | TRBV15 | NA | TRBJ1-1 | NA
CASSPGRAATGELFF | TGTGCCAGCAGCCCCGGCAGGGCTGCCACCGGGGAGCTGTTTTTT | TRBV5-6 | NA | TRBJ2-2 | NA
CSAGQPQHF | TGCAGTGCGGGCCAGCCCCAGCATTTT | TRBV20-1 | NA | TRBJ1-5 | NA
CASSLRTSGIISDTQYF | TGTGCCAGCTCACTCCGGACTAGCGGGATAATATCAGATACGCAGTATTTT | TRBV18 | once | TRBJ2-3 | TRBD2
CASSLGDRNLMYF | TGTGCCAGCAGCCTTGGGGACAGGAACCTCATGTACTTC | TRBV5-6 | NA | TRBJ2-7 | TRBD1
CASSLTQFSYNEQFF | TGTGCCAGCAGTTTAACACAGTTCTCCTACAATGAGCAGTTCTTC | TRBV6-5 | NA | TRBJ2-1 | NA
CASSQDRQAISGNTIYF | TGTGCCAGCAGCCAAGATCGGCAGGCCATCTCTGGAAACACCATATATTTT | TRBV3-1/TRBV3-2 | NA | TRBJ1-3 | NA
CATSDHRGTRGETQYF | TGTGCCACCAGTGACCACAGGGGGACGAGGGGGGAGACCCAGTACTTC | TRBV24-1 | NA | TRBJ2-5 | TRBD1
CASSRGTSGANVLTF | TGTGCCAGCAGCCGCGGAACCTCTGGGGCCAACGTCCTGACTTTC | TRBV28 | few | TRBJ2-6 | NA
CASRPGQLATNEKLFF | TGTGCCTCGCGTCCGGGACAGCTAGCAACTAATGAAAAACTGTTTTTT | TRBV30 | NA | TRBJ1-4 | TRBD1
CASSYSPGNEQFF | TGTGCCAGCAGTTACTCCCCGGGAAATGAGCAGTTCTTC | TRBV6-2/TRBV6-3 | NA | TRBJ2-1 | NA
CASSYSSRVWGNQPQHF | TGTGCCAGCAGTTACTCTTCCAGGGTATGGGGCAATCAGCCCCAGCATTTT | TRBV6-2/TRBV6-3 | NA | TRBJ1-5 | NA
CASSWGGFGNTIYF | TGTGCCAGCAGCTGGGGGGGCTTTGGAAACACCATATATTTT | TRBV7-8 | NA | TRBJ1-3 | NA
CASSPGGRETQYF | TGTGCCAGCAGCCCCGGAGGCCGGGAGACCCAGTACTTC | TRBV9 | NA | TRBJ2-5 | NA
CSVVGGHLEAFF | TGCAGCGTCGTAGGGGGACATCTTGAAGCTTTCTTT | TRBV29-1 | NA | TRBJ1-1 | NA
CASSLGRGGSPYEQYF | TGTGCCAGCAGCTTAGGGCGCGGCGGGAGCCCCTACGAGCAGTACTTC | TRBV7-8 | NA | TRBJ2-7 | TRBD2
CASSLGLGGALGEYEQYF | TGTGCCAGCAGCTTGGGGCTCGGGGGGGCGTTGGGCGAATACGAGCAGTACTTC | TRBV5-6 | NA | TRBJ2-7 | TRBD2
CASSPQQSNQPQHF | TGTGCCAGCAGCCCCCAACAGAGCAATCAGCCCCAGCATTTT | TRBV28 | NA | TRBJ1-5 | NA
CASSAGSGRTDTQYF | TGTGCCAGCAGCGCCGGTAGCGGGAGGACAGATACGCAGTATTTT | TRBV7-8 | NA | TRBJ2-3 | TRBD2
CASSEYSNYGYTF | TGTGCCAGCAGTGAGTACAGTAACTATGGCTACACCTTC | TRBV2 | NA | TRBJ1-2 | NA
CASSQGSGANVLTF | TGTGCCAGCAGCCAGGGCTCTGGGGCCAACGTCCTGACTTTC | TRBV9 | NA | TRBJ2-6 | NA
CASSVDPAGGYEQYF | TGTGCCAGCAGCGTAGACCCAGCGGGAGGCTACGAGCAGTACTTC | TRBV9 | NA | TRBJ2-7 | TRBD2
CASSDLTGADTQYF | TGTGCCAGCAGCGACCTAACAGGCGCAGATACGCAGTATTTT | TRBV9 | NA | TRBJ2-3 | NA
CASSEGAGTAGELFF | TGCGCCAGCAGCGAGGGGGCGGGGACCGCCGGGGAGCTGTTTTTT | TRBV5-1 | NA | TRBJ2-2 | NA